The clone carrying this T cell receptor beta chain was seen a single time. This sample stems from a study of blood T cell repertoires in COVID-19. Across the study: PBMCs, B-cell-depleted T cells, or T cells were the source of the cDNA or gDNA that made up the material.

V was pared by 6 bases and J by 0 bases, with 11 bases of the junction left unmatched. Germline assignment: CDR1 KGHSH and CDR2 LQKENI. The CDR3 has 18 amino acids. Authors' methods: Nucleated cell number was recorded as an estimate derived from reference gene primer amplification. Profiled with immunoSEQ multiplex PCR; TCRdb holds only in-frame clones, not every one. The V and J calls and the clone size are those of that table, but D and trimming were determined from the DNA. The table lists around 60,000 clones, 84% of them singletons. While infection was still active, Seattle patients were enrolled and then followed longitudinally.

Sequenced sample: peripheral blood. The receptor's source is a man aged 55 to 70 with COVID-19, enrolled during active disease. The chain has TRBV18 and TRBJ2-1; 10 bases are a match to TRBD2. CDR3 in DNA: TGTGCCAGCTCGCTATTGGGTCGACTAGCGGGCTCCTACAATGAGCAGTTCTTC. Residues: CASSLLGRLAGSYNEQFF.